The 21 T cell receptor beta chains in this list originate from one sample, sequenced in a study of blood T cell repertoires in COVID-19. The repertoire was sequenced with immunoSEQ multiplex PCR; TCRdb's copy has only in-frame clones and lacks some. The sample carries about 200,000 clones, roughly 86% recorded once. Sequenced sample: PBMCs or T cells enriched from blood (not recorded which). These receptor sequences come from a woman in her forties in a cohort exposed to, infected with or recovered from COVID-19 (not recorded which).

V is TRBV13 and J is TRBJ1-2, with 8 bases identical to TRBD1. Unmatched junction bases numbered 6, after V lost 2 bases and J lost 4 bases. Germline values: CDR1 PRHDT, CDR2 FYEKMQ (reference sequence). The CDR3 has 15 residues. CDR3 sequence: CASSLRQGPFYGYTF. CDR3 sequence (DNA): TGTGCCAGCAGCTTAAGACAGGGGCCTTTCTATGGCTACACCTTC. Complete variable domain (other parts from reference TRBV13 and TRBJ1-2): AAGVIQSPRHLIKEKRETATLKCYPIPRHDTVYWYQQGPGQDPQFLISFYEKMQSDKGSIPDRFSAQQFSDYHSELNMSSLELGDSALYFCASSLRQGPFYGYTFGSGTRLTVV.

This clone was picked up one time. The V gene is TRBV4-3, the J gene TRBJ2-6; D is unresolved. CDR3 size: 15 residues. CDR1 and CDR2 from the germline V gene are LGHNA and YSLEER. V was trimmed by 1 base and J by 2 bases, leaving 6 bases between them. The CDR3 nucleotides read TGCGCCAGCAGCCAAGTCTTTCCTGGGGCCAACGTCCTGACTTTC. This encodes CASSQVFPGANVLTF.

This clone occurred a few times. The J gene is TRBJ1-2, the V gene TRBV5-6, with D unclear. V lost 0 bases and J lost 4, with 10 bases in between. Looked up from germline, CDR1 is SGHDT and CDR2 is YYEEEE. This CDR3 spans 14 amino acids. CDR3 in amino acids: CASSLALQTYGYTF. CDR3 coding DNA: TGTGCCAGCAGCTTGGCCCTACAGACCTATGGCTACACCTTC.

This chain uses TRBV9 with TRBJ1-1; D not certain. Germline lookup yields CDR1 SGDLS and CDR2 YYNGEE. Between the trimmed V and J ends, which lost 0 bases and 0 bases, there was a span of 6 bases. CDR3 length equals 14 residues. CDR3 in amino acids: CASSVDPVNTEAFF. The CDR3 DNA is TGTGCCAGCAGCGTAGACCCGGTGAACACTGAAGCTTTCTTT.

The chain carries TRBV9 and TRBJ2-2; tentatively, D is TRBD2 (5 bases). V lost 0 bases and J lost 6, with 6 bases in between. CDR3 length equals 13 residues. The germline CDR1 and CDR2 sequences are SGDLS and YYNGEE. CDR3: CASSVGGSGELFF. CDR3 sequence (DNA): TGTGCCAGCAGCGTAGGCGGGTCCGGGGAGCTGTTTTTT.

This clone was seen only once. The gene calls are TRBV30 and TRBJ2-7, with a tentative D call TRBD2 (5 bases). The CDR3 has 14 residues. Germline V gene data show CDR1 as GTSNPN and CDR2 as SVGIG (reference sequence). With 0 bases removed from V and 3 bases from J, the gap between germline ends came to 12 bases. CDR3 sequence reads: CAWSVRGRNYEQYF. CDR3 DNA sequence: TGTGCCTGGAGTGTACGGGGTAGGAACTACGAGCAGTACTTC.

The chain has TRBV4-3 and TRBJ2-1; 10 bases map to TRBD2. In germline, CDR1 is LGHNA, CDR2 YSLEER. Trimming removed 0 bases from V and 0 bases from J; junction bases left unmatched: 5. The CDR3 consists of 18 residues. CDR3: CASSQERGLASSYNEQFF. The DNA for the CDR3 is TGCGCCAGCAGCCAAGAGAGGGGACTAGCGAGCTCCTACAATGAGCAGTTCTTC.

The rearrangement links TRBV7-2 to TRBJ2-4; perhaps TRBD2 as D (6 bases). Deletions cut 5 bases from V and 0 bases from J, with 11 bases between. The CDR3 covers 15 residues. Germline CDR1 is SGHTA and CDR2 is FQGNSA. CDR3 DNA: TGTGCCAGCAGCCGCCAGGAGGGAGCCAAAAACATTCAGTACTTC. Its translation is CASSRQEGAKNIQYF.

The J gene is TRBJ2-7, the V gene TRBV2; 7 bases match TRBD2. The trim removed 8 bases at V and 4 bases at J, leaving 5 bases unmatched. CDR1 SNHLY and CDR2 FYNNEI come from the germline V gene. The CDR3 loop spans 12 amino acids. The CDR3 sequence: CASGEGYYEQYF. CDR3 coding DNA: TGTGCCAGCGGGGAGGGGTATTACGAGCAGTACTTC.

This sequence joins TRBV7-9 and TRBJ2-1, with 8 bases identical to TRBD2. The J segment lost 7 bases and the V segment lost 5 bases, leaving 13 bases of the junction unmatched. Germline V gene lookup returns CDR1 SEHNR and CDR2 FQNEAQ (reference sequence). The CDR3 spans 16 residues. For the CDR3, the DNA is TGTGCCAGCAGCCTACTCAGAGCGGGAGCTTCGAATGAGCAGTTCTTC. This codes for CASSLLRAGASNEQFF.

The gene calls are TRBV24-1 and TRBJ2-5, with TRBD2 identical over 10 bases. CDR1 KGHDR and CDR2 SFDVKD come from the germline V gene. The CDR3 covers 15 residues. Trimming at V came to 4 bases and at J to 4 bases, leaving 5 bases not matched to a gene. The CDR3 DNA follows: TGTGCCACCAGTGAGGTACTAGCGGGACGAGAGACCCAGTACTTC. Encoded protein: CATSEVLAGRETQYF.

The chain combines TRBV27 with TRBJ1-6, with a tentative D call TRBD1 (6 bases). Germline V lookup: CDR1 MNHEY, CDR2 SMNVEV (reference sequence). V shed 5 bases and J shed 8 bases, with 22 bases lying between them. The CDR3 totals 17 residues. CDR3 in amino acids: CASSARDTSLYDSPLHF. The CDR3 DNA reads as TGTGCCAGCAGTGCTCGGGACACCTCCCTTTATGATTCACCCCTCCACTTT.

The gene calls are TRBV7-9 and TRBJ2-7, with 9 bases identical to TRBD2. The ends lost 3 bases at V and 3 bases at J; junction bases unmatched: 6. The CDR3 contains 15 residues. Germline CDR1 SEHNR, CDR2 FQNEAQ (reference sequence). CDR3 protein: CASSFPLAGYYEQYF. In nucleotides, the CDR3 is TGTGCCAGCAGCTTTCCGCTAGCGGGGTACTACGAGCAGTACTTC.

J is TRBJ2-3 and V is TRBV15; TRBD2 is a possible D gene (5 bases). This CDR3 comprises 15 residues. V was shortened by 0 bases and J by 5 bases, with 12 bases between the two germline ends. CDR1 is LNHNV, CDR2 YYDKDF, per germline (reference sequence). In DNA form, the CDR3 reads TGTGCCACCAGCAGAGATCAGAACCGGGGAGATACGCAGTATTTT. Protein: CATSRDQNRGDTQYF.

The J gene is TRBJ1-1, the V gene TRBV19, with a tentative D call TRBD1 (5 bases). Germline V gene lookup returns CDR1 LNHDA and CDR2 SQIVND (reference sequence). The CDR3 is 12 amino acids. V lost 7 bases, J lost 5 bases, and 11 bases lay in between. As DNA, the CDR3 is TGTGCCAGTACCCAGGAGGGGACTGAAGCTTTCTTT. Its translation is CASTQEGTEAFF. Together with reference TRBV19 and TRBJ1-1, the CDR3 gives the full variable domain: DGGITQSPKYLFRKEGQNVTLSCEQNLNHDAMYWYRQDPGQGLRLIYYSQIVNDFQKGDIAEGYSVSREKKESFPLTVTSAQKNPTAFYLCASTQEGTEAFFGQGTRLTVV.

This chain uses TRBV6-5 with TRBJ1-2; no clear D gene. V lost 8 bases to trimming and J lost 6 bases, with 22 bases between them. The CDR3 covers 15 residues. Germline values: CDR1 MNHEY, CDR2 SVGAGI. The CDR3 reads CASPQESGKSHGYTF. The CDR3 DNA sequence: TGTGCCAGCCCCCAGGAGTCCGGGAAGAGTCATGGCTACACCTTC.

CDR3 loop: CASSVKTGRPRTDTQYF. For the CDR3, the DNA is TGTGCCAGTAGTGTTAAAACAGGGCGCCCCCGCACAGATACGCAGTATTTT. The V call is TRBV19, the J call TRBJ2-3, with D possibly being TRBD1 (6 bases). The CDR3 sequence is 17 residues long. Per the germline V gene, CDR1 is LNHDA and CDR2 is SQIVND (reference sequence). Trimming shortened V by 5 bases and J by 1 base, and 19 bases separated the two germline ends.

V and J are TRBV18 and TRBJ2-5, with 7 bases matching TRBD2. The CDR3 covers 13 residues. V trimming: 4 bases; J trimming: 3 bases; junction bases outside the gene matches: 2. Germline V gene lookup returns CDR1 KGHSH and CDR2 LQKENI. CDR3: CASSRSGEETQYF. Written as DNA, the CDR3 is TGTGCCAGCTCACGGAGCGGGGAAGAGACCCAGTACTTC.

CDR3 in amino acids: CSVPGSGGRGEAEAFF. As DNA, the CDR3 is TGCAGCGTTCCGGGGTCAGGGGGCCGTGGGGAGGCTGAAGCTTTCTTT. The chain combines TRBV29-1 with TRBJ1-1; 8 positions agree with TRBD1. With 5 bases clipped from V and 6 bases from J, the junction kept 17 bases outside the gene matches. The CDR3 has 16 residues. The germline gives CDR1 SQVTM, CDR2 ANQGSEA.

The V and J genes are TRBV6-5 and TRBJ2-1; tentative D call: TRBD1 (5 bases). The CDR3 is 13 residues long. Looked up from germline, CDR1 is MNHEY and CDR2 is SVGAGI. Trimming removed 11 bases from V and 5 bases from J, with 16 bases in between. The CDR3 reads CAGRAREDNEQFF. The CDR3 DNA is TGTGCCGGAAGGGCCAGGGAAGACAATGAGCAGTTCTTC.

In DNA form, the CDR3 reads TGTGCCAGCAGTTATATAGCGGGAGTCGGCTCCTACGAGCAGTACTTC. Encoded protein: CASSYIAGVGSYEQYF. The chain combines TRBV7-9 with TRBJ2-7, with 9 bases matching TRBD2. The CDR3 is made up of 16 amino acids. V shed 6 bases, J shed 0 bases, and the junction held 9 bases outside the gene matches. Germline CDR1 SEHNR, CDR2 FQNEAQ (reference sequence).